A single sample gave rise to the 29 T cell receptor beta chains below, sequenced in a study of blood T cells in healthy people across ages. Combining a sample-barcoded 5' primer with a J-beta primer mix, a second PCR ran for 7 to 11 cycles. MiXCR, run by TCRdb on the 5' RACE reads, gives a single entry per CDR3 protein. The sample records around 800,000 distinct CDR3 sequences, around 50% being singletons. The sample consisted of blood. These TCRs come from a man older than 75 in good health.

The V and J genes are TRBV21-1 and TRBJ2-7; the table names TRBD1, a call not compared with the DNA. TRBV21-1 is designated a pseudogene. The CDR3 totals 14 residues. The CDR3 region is CASSDREGPYEQYF. The CDR3 coding sequence is TGTGCCAGCAGCGACCGGGAGGGGCCCTACGAGCAGTACTTC.

This clonotype was detected only a few times. The chain is built from TRBV7-9 and TRBJ2-5, with 8 bases fitting TRBD1. The J segment lost 2 bases and the V segment lost 5 bases, leaving 10 bases of the junction unmatched. The CDR3 is 16 residues long. CDR1 SEHNR and CDR2 FQNEAQ come from the germline V gene (reference sequence). CDR3 nucleotides: TGTGCCAGCAGCGCCCCAGACAGGGGTTCACAAGAGACCCAGTACTTC. Its protein is CASSAPDRGSQETQYF.

This clonotype was counted at least ten times. The chain carries TRBV12-3 or TRBV12-4 and TRBJ2-5; 10 positions agree with TRBD2. The V gene end was trimmed by 6 bases and the J gene end by 4 bases; junction bases not matched to a gene: 8. The CDR3 is 15 residues long. The CDR3 loop reads CASRSSGSPLETQYF. The DNA of the CDR3 is TGTGCCAGCAGGTCTAGCGGGAGCCCCTTAGAGACCCAGTACTTC.

This chain uses TRBV6-5 with TRBJ1-6; 9 positions match TRBD1. V dropped 7 bases and J dropped 0; count of bases not matched to a gene: 10. CDR3 size: 18 residues. CDR1 is MNHEY, CDR2 SVGAGI, per germline. CDR3 DNA: TGTGCCAGCAAGTTAGACAGGGGGATGAGCTCCTATAATTCACCCCTCCACTTT. This sequence encodes CASKLDRGMSSYNSPLHF.

This chain links TRBV4-3 with TRBJ2-7, with D uncertain. V dropped 1 base and J dropped 2 bases, with 21 bases sitting between them. Germline V gene sequence: CDR1 LGHNA, CDR2 YSLEER. The CDR3 length is 18 residues. The CDR3 sequence: CASSQVTDRGRGPYEQYF. For the CDR3, the DNA is TGCGCCAGCAGCCAAGTTACTGACCGTGGACGAGGTCCCTACGAGCAGTACTTC.

This clonotype came up many times. The chain combines TRBV20-1 with TRBJ2-3; no definite D call. This CDR3 spans 15 amino acids. Germline lookup yields CDR1 DFQATT and CDR2 SNEGSKA (reference sequence). Trimming left V 3 bases short and J 0 bases short, with 13 bases between. CDR3 amino acids: CSASTSKSSTDTQYF. CDR3 DNA: TGCAGTGCTAGTACTTCCAAGTCTAGCACAGATACGCAGTATTTT.

This clonotype appeared once. The chain links TRBV7-2 to TRBJ2-7, with TRBD2 matching over 7 bases. The V segment lost 2 bases and the J segment 10 bases; nucleotides outside the gene matches: 14. The CDR3 has 15 residues. Germline CDR1 reads SGHTA; CDR2 reads FQGNSA. The CDR3 loop reads CASSLSDSLREAQYF. In nucleotides, the CDR3 is TGTGCCAGCAGCTTATCGGACTCTCTACGGGAGGCCCAGTACTTC.

The chain carries TRBV9 and TRBJ2-1, with 10 bases matching TRBD2. The V segment lost 0 bases and the J segment 7 bases; nucleotides outside the gene matches: 16. CDR1 SGDLS and CDR2 YYNGEE come from the germline V gene. This CDR3 contains 19 residues. The CDR3: CASSVAAGAGGRFGNEQFF. Here the CDR3 DNA reads TGTGCCAGCAGCGTAGCGGCAGGAGCGGGAGGGCGATTTGGGAATGAGCAGTTCTTC.

Concerning this clonotype: A read error may be the cause here, since a much bigger clone is one base away. This rearrangement joins TRBV29-1 to TRBJ2-5; TRBD2 aligns across 7 bases. The V gene's germline CDR1 is SQVTM and CDR2 ANQGSEA. CDR3 length equals 14 residues. Trimming at V came to 6 bases and at J to 1 base, leaving 8 bases not matched to a gene. The CDR3 nucleotides read TGCAGCGTCACGAGACTAGCTGTCCAAGAGACCCAGTACTTC. Residues: CSVTRLAVQETQYF.

V and J are TRBV28 and TRBJ1-1; no clear D gene. This CDR3 comprises 12 residues. The germline V gene encodes CDR1 MDHEN and CDR2 SYDVKM. Trimming took off 1 base at V and 4 bases at J, with 4 bases between the two ends. CDR3 DNA sequence: TGTGCCAGCAGTTTATTCAGCACTGAAGCTTTCTTT. It specifies CASSLFSTEAFF.

The rearrangement uses TRBV29-1 and TRBJ2-7, with D uncertain. V was pared by 4 bases and J by 3 bases, with 16 bases between. Germline CDR1 is SQVTM and CDR2 is ANQGSEA. The CDR3 has 14 residues. The CDR3 DNA reads TGCAGCGTTGTGGGTCTATCCGGATACTACGAGCAGTACTTC. Encoded protein: CSVVGLSGYYEQYF.

About this clonotype: A read error may be the cause here, since a much bigger clone is one base away. The J gene is TRBJ2-1, the V gene TRBV2; maybe TRBD2 (5 bases). The germline gives CDR1 SNHLY, CDR2 FYNNEI. The CDR3 runs to 15 residues. The V end was cut by 1 base, the J end by 4 bases, with 11 bases between. CDR3 in amino acids: CASSEGRAEYNEQFF. CDR3 nucleotides: TGTGCCAGCAGTGAAGGACGAGCGGAATACAATGAGCAGTTCTTC.

The chain employs TRBV7-9 and TRBJ2-7; a possible D gene is TRBD1 (5 bases). The CDR3 is 15 residues long. Germline CDR1 SEHNR, CDR2 FQNEAQ (reference sequence). V lost 3 bases and J 3 bases, leaving 15 bases between the germline ends. CDR3 coding DNA: TGTGCCAGCAGCTTGCTCTCCGCAGGGTACTACGAGCAGTACTTC. Translating it yields CASSLLSAGYYEQYF.

V is TRBV19 and J is TRBJ2-3; D is unclear. The germline V and J ends were trimmed by 3 bases and 5 bases, with 3 bases remaining between them. The CDR3 covers 11 residues. Germline CDR1 is LNHDA and CDR2 is SQIVND (reference sequence). In DNA, the CDR3 is TGTGCCAGTAGTATTGGAGATACGCAGTATTTT. Amino acids: CASSIGDTQYF. The full variable domain, completed using reference TRBV19 and TRBJ2-3, is DGGITQSPKYLFRKEGQNVTLSCEQNLNHDAMYWYRQDPGQGLRLIYYSQIVNDFQKGDIAEGYSVSREKKESFPLTVTSAQKNPTAFYLCASSIGDTQYFGPGTRLTVL.

Only a few counts were recorded for this clonotype. This chain uses TRBV7-8 with TRBJ2-5; D tentatively reads TRBD1 or TRBD2 (5 bases each). Germline V lookup: CDR1 SGHVS, CDR2 FQNEAQ. Trimming took off 6 bases at V and 3 bases at J, with 14 bases between the two ends. This CDR3 is built from 14 residues. This chain's CDR3 is CASSTRQPKETQYF. CDR3 nucleotide sequence: TGTGCCAGCAGTACTAGACAGCCGAAAGAGACCCAGTACTTC. The full variable domain, with the rest looked up from reference TRBV7-8 and TRBJ2-5, is GAGVSQSPRYKVAKRGQDVALRCDPISGHVSLFWYQQALGQGPEFLTYFQNEAQLDKSGLPSDRFFAERPEGSVSTLKIQRTQQEDSAVYLCASSTRQPKETQYFGPGTRLLVL.

This chain connects TRBV5-6 to TRBJ1-6; D may be TRBD1 (6 bases). The germline V and J ends were trimmed by 0 bases and 8 bases, with 18 bases remaining between them. CDR1 is SGHDT, CDR2 YYEEEE, per germline. The CDR3 length is 17 residues. CDR3 loop: CASSLGRQENGDSPLHF. The CDR3 coding sequence is TGTGCCAGCAGCTTGGGACGACAGGAAAATGGGGATTCACCCCTCCACTTT.

The chain recombines TRBV5-1 with TRBJ1-2; TRBD1 might be the D (5 bases). The CDR3 contains 15 residues. Germline V gives CDR1 SGHRS, CDR2 YFSETQ. Trimming shortened V by 0 bases and J by 7 bases, and 16 bases separated the two germline ends. The CDR3 nucleotides are TGCGCCAGCAGCTTGGGCTCCACAGGTTTCGGTGGCTACACCTTC. Translating it yields CASSLGSTGFGGYTF. Using reference TRBV5-1 and TRBJ1-2 for the parts outside the CDR3, the full variable domain is KAGVTQTPRYLIKTRGQQVTLSCSPISGHRSVSWYQQTPGQGLQFLFEYFSETQRNKGNFPGRFSGRQFSNSRSEMNVSTLELGDSALYLCASSLGSTGFGGYTFGSGTRLTVV.

The chain employs TRBV5-1 and TRBJ2-1; 9 bases map to TRBD1. This CDR3 contains 14 residues. Germline assignment: CDR1 SGHRS and CDR2 YFSETQ. Trimming took 1 base from V and 12 from J; bases not matched to a gene: 8. The CDR3 DNA reads as TGCGCCAGCAGCTTGATGCCGGGACAGGGAGTGCAGTTCTTC. Encoded protein: CASSLMPGQGVQFF.

The V and J genes are TRBV20-1 and TRBJ2-1; TRBD1 might be the D (6 bases). Judging by the DNA end, TRBJ2-7 fits better; the J call may be wrong. The germline V gene encodes CDR1 DFQATT and CDR2 SNEGSKA (reference sequence). This CDR3 contains 14 residues. The CDR3 region is CSARDDRGTNEQYF. CDR3 nucleotide sequence: TGCAGTGCTAGAGACGATAGGGGGACCAATGAGCAGTACTTC.

This clonotype was seen a handful of times. The CDR3 region is CASSYRVGDRAYNEQFF. CDR3 bases: TGTGCCAGCAGTTATAGGGTCGGGGACAGGGCCTACAATGAGCAGTTCTTC. This chain joins TRBV6-6 and TRBJ2-1; the match to TRBD1 covers 9 bases. CDR3 length: 17 residues. V was clipped by 3 bases and J by 2 bases; unmatched bases: 8. From germline, CDR1 is MNHNY and CDR2 SVGAGI (reference sequence).

This clonotype was recorded a few times. V and J are TRBV12-3 or TRBV12-4 and TRBJ2-4; D uncertain. V shed 8 bases and J shed 0 bases, with 14 bases lying between them. This CDR3 has 15 residues. CDR3 in amino acids: CASGPQELAKNIQYF. CDR3 DNA: TGTGCCAGCGGTCCCCAGGAACTAGCCAAAAACATTCAGTACTTC.

The chain is built from TRBV6-2 or TRBV6-3 and TRBJ2-7; D remains ambiguous. Trimming removed 0 bases from V and 2 bases from J, with 8 bases in between. Germline CDR1 and CDR2: MNHEY and SVGEGT. The CDR3 spans 14 residues. The CDR3 nucleotides read TGTGCCAGCAGTTACTCGTGGTTTGCCTACGAGCAGTACTTC. Residues: CASSYSWFAYEQYF.

In its sample, this clonotype was seen a few times. The chain joins TRBV6-5 to TRBJ2-5, with TRBD1 identical over 8 bases. This CDR3 has 14 residues. In germline, CDR1 is MNHEY, CDR2 SVGAGI. With V trimmed by 6 bases and J by 0 bases, 3 bases remained unmatched. CDR3 sequence reads: CASRVDRDQETQYF. The CDR3 coding sequence is TGTGCCAGCAGAGTGGACAGGGACCAAGAGACCCAGTACTTC.

The chain links TRBV28 to TRBJ2-1, with TRBD1 matching 7 bases. The CDR3 has 12 amino acids. Germline trimming cut 6 bases from V and 11 bases from J; bases unmatched to any gene: 7. Germline V gene data show CDR1 as MDHEN and CDR2 as SYDVKM. The CDR3 here is CASSRDRAKQFF. CDR3 DNA: TGTGCCAGCAGCCGAGACAGGGCAAAGCAGTTCTTC.

This clonotype was seen a handful of times. The chain has TRBV5-1 and TRBJ2-1; D ambiguous. Trimming took 4 bases from V and 10 from J, leaving 12 bases between them. The CDR3 is 12 amino acids. The germline V gene has CDR1 SGHRS and CDR2 YFSETQ. CDR3 nucleotide sequence: TGCGCCAGCAGCCGGAGCAATCAGGAGCAGTTCTTC. Its translation is CASSRSNQEQFF. Drawing the rest from reference TRBV5-1 and TRBJ2-1, the complete variable domain is KAGVTQTPRYLIKTRGQQVTLSCSPISGHRSVSWYQQTPGQGLQFLFEYFSETQRNKGNFPGRFSGRQFSNSRSEMNVSTLELGDSALYLCASSRSNQEQFFGPGTRLTVL.

The chain is built from TRBV7-2 and TRBJ2-1; 9 bases map to TRBD2. The DNA end is more similar to TRBJ2-7, so the J call may be wrong. Germline CDR1 is SGHTA and CDR2 is FQGNSA. The CDR3 is made up of 15 amino acids. CDR3 sequence reads: CASSGTSPLYNEQYF. DNA of the CDR3: TGTGCCAGCAGCGGGACTAGCCCCTTATACAATGAGCAGTACTTC.

The chain combines TRBV24-1 with TRBJ2-3; tentative D call: TRBD1 (5 bases). This CDR3 is built from 13 residues. With 4 bases removed from V and 3 bases from J, the gap between germline ends came to 7 bases. Germline loops: CDR1 KGHDR, CDR2 SFDVKD. CDR3 coding DNA: TGTGCCACCAGTGAGACAGCGACAGATACGCAGTATTTT. It yields the protein CATSETATDTQYF.

The rearrangement uses TRBV7-9 and TRBJ2-1; D unclear. The CDR3 contains 11 residues. From germline, CDR1 is SEHNR and CDR2 FQNEAQ (reference sequence). Deletions cut 5 bases from V and 9 bases from J, with 8 bases between. The CDR3 region is CASSLPAEQFF. The CDR3 coding sequence is TGTGCCAGCAGCCTTCCGGCTGAGCAGTTCTTC.

This clonotype occurred a few times. J is TRBJ2-3 and V is TRBV20-1; 8 nucleotides agree with TRBD2. CDR1 DFQATT and CDR2 SNEGSKA come from the germline V gene (reference sequence). The trim removed 5 bases at V and 5 bases at J, leaving 12 bases unmatched. The CDR3 is 15 residues long. CDR3 bases: TGCAGTGCTTATAGAGCGGGAGTGATTGGAGATACGCAGTATTTT. This codes for CSAYRAGVIGDTQYF.